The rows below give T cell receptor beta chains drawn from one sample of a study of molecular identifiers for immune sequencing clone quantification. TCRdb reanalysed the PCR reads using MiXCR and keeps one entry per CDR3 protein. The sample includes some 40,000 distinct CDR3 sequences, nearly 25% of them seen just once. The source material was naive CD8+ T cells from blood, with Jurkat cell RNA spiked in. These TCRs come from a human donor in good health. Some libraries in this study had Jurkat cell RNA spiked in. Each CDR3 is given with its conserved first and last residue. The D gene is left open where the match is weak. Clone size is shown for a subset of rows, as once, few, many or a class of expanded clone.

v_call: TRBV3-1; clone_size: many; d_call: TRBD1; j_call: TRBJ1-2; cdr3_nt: TGTGCCAGCAGCCAAGCCGGGACAGCAAAAGAAAATGGCTACACCTTC; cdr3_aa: CASSQAGTAKENGYTF
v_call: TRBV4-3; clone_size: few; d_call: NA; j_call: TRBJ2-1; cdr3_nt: TGCGCCAGCAGCCAAGATCGGACGGCATACAATGAGCAGTTCTTC; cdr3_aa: CASSQDRTAYNEQFF
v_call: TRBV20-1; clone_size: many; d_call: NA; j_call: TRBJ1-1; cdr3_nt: TGCAGTGCTCTCACGCGGGGGAGGAACACTGAAGCTTTCTTT; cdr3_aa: CSALTRGRNTEAFF
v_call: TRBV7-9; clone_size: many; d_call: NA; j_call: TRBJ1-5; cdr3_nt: TGTGCCAGCAGCCAAGGGGTTCAGCCCCAGCATTTT; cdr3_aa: CASSQGVQPQHF
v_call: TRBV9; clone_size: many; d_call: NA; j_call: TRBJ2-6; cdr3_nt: TGTGCCAGCAGCGTAGTAGGGTCTGGGGCCAACGTCCTGACTTTC; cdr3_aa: CASSVVGSGANVLTF
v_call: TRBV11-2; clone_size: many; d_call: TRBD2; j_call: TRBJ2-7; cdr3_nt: TGTGCCAGCAGCTTAGGGACTAGCCCGTCCTACGAGCAGTACTTC; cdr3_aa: CASSLGTSPSYEQYF
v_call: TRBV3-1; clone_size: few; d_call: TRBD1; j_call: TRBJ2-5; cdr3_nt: TGTGCCGGCAGCCAGCGGACAGGGGGCTTCGGAGAGACCCAGTACTTC; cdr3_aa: CAGSQRTGGFGETQYF
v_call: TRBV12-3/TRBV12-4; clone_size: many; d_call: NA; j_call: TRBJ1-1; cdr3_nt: TGTGCCAGCAGTTTACGGGACCGGGACGCCTTCATGAACACTGAAGCTTTCTTT; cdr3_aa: CASSLRDRDAFMNTEAFF
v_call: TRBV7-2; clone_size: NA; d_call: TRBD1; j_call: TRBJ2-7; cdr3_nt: TGTGCCAGCAGCCCCCGGGACAGCTCCTACGAGCCGTACTTC; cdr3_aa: CASSPRDSSYEPYF
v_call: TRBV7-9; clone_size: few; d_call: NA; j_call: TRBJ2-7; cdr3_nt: TGTGCCAGCAGCCACCCTAGTACCTACGAGCAGTACTTC; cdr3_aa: CASSHPSTYEQYF
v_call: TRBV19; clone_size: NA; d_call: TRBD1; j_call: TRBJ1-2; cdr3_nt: TGTGCCAGTAGTCCGGGACAGAACTATGGCTACACCTTC; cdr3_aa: CASSPGQNYGYTF
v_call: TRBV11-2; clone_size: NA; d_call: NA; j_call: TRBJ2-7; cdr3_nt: TGTGCCAGCAGCTTCGCAGCCTACTACGAGCAGTACTTC; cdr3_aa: CASSFAAYYEQYF
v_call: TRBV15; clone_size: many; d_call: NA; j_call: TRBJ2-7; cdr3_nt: TGTGCCACCAGCAGAGGTATCAGGGACGAGCAGTACTTC; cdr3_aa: CATSRGIRDEQYF
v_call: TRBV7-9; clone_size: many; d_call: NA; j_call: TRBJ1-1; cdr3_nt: TGTGCCAGCAGCTTAGAGAGAGGTATCGGCACTGAAGCTTTCTTT; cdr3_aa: CASSLERGIGTEAFF
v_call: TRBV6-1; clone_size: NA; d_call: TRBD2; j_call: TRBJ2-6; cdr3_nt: TGTGCCAGCGGGGGGGGCTCTGGGGCCAACGTCCTGACTTTC; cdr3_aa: CASGGGSGANVLTF